The T cell receptor beta chain under discussion was sequenced for a study of blood T cell repertoires in COVID-19. On the study more broadly: T cells, B-cell-depleted T cells, or PBMCs supplied cDNA or gDNA.

Some clones are missing from TCRdb's copy, which holds only in-frame ones; the method was immunoSEQ multiplex PCR. The repertoire holds 200,000 to 250,000 clones, with just under 85% as singletons. V was cut by 2 bases and J by 4 bases, with 12 bases left in between. The CDR3 sequence is 14 residues long. CDR1 and CDR2 (germline): SGHRS, YFSETQ. Self-reported history from a screening survey and questionnaire set each donor's cohort. A few counts support this clone. Sequences were obtained from PBMCs or T cells enriched from blood (not recorded which). The TCR comes from a woman in her thirties or forties with acute COVID-19. The chain combines TRBV5-1 with TRBJ1-1, with unresolved D. In DNA, the CDR3 is TGCGCCAGCAGCTTCGGAGGAGGGAGCACTGAAGCTTTCTTT. It codes for CASSFGGGSTEAFF.